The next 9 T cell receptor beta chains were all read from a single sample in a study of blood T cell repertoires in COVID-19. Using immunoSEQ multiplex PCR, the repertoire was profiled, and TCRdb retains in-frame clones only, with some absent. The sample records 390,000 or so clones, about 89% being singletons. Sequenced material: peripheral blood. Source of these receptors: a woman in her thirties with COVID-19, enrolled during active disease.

The CDR3 coding sequence is TGTGCCAGCAGCACTCGACAGGGGGCGAACACCGGGGAGCTGTTTTTT. It is translated as CASSTRQGANTGELFF. V is TRBV9 and J is TRBJ2-2; 9 nucleotides align to TRBD1. The trim removed 4 bases at V and 0 bases at J, leaving 4 bases unmatched. The length of the CDR3 is 16 residues. Per germline, CDR1 SGDLS and CDR2 YYNGEE.

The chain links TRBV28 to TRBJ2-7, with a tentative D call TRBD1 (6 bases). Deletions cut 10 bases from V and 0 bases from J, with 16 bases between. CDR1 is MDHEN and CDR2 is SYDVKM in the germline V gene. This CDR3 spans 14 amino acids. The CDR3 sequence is CATKLQGSSYEQYF. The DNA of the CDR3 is TGTGCCACCAAGTTACAGGGAAGCTCCTACGAGCAGTACTTC. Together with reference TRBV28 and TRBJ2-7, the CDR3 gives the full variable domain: DVKVTQSSRYLVKRTGEKVFLECVQDMDHENMFWYRQDPGLGLRLIYFSYDVKMKEKGDIPEGYSVSREKKERFSLILESASTNQTSMYLCATKLQGSSYEQYFGPGTRLTVT.

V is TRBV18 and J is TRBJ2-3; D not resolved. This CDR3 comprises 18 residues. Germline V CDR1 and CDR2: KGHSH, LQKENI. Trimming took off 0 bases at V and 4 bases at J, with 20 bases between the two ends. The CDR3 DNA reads TGTGCCAGCTCACCACCGTGGCATCACCGAACTCTAGCAGATACGCAGTATTTT. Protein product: CASSPPWHHRTLADTQYF.

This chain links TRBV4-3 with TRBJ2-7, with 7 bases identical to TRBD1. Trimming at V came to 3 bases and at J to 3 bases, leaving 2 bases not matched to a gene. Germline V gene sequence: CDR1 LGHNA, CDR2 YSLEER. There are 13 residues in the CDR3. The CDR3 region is CASSQGQFYEQYF. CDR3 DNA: TGCGCCAGCAGCCAGGGACAGTTCTACGAGCAGTACTTC.

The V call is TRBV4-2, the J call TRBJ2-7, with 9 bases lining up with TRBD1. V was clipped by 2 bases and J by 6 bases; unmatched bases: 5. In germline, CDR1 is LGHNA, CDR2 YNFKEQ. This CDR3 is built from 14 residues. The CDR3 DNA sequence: TGTGCCAGCAGCCAAAGGGGACAGGGTGGCGAGCAGTACTTC. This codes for CASSQRGQGGEQYF.

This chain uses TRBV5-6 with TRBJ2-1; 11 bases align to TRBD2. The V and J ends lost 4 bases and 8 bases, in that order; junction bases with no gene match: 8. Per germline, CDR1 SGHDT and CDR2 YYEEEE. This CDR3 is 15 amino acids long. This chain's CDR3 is CASSTTSGSFHEQFF. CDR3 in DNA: TGTGCCAGCAGCACCACTAGCGGGAGCTTCCATGAGCAGTTCTTC.

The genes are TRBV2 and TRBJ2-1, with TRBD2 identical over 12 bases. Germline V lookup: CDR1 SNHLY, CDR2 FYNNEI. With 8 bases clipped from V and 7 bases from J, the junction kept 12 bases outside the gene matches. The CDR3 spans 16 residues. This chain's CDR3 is CASGKLLAGGGNEQFF. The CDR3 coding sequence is TGTGCCAGCGGAAAATTACTAGCGGGGGGAGGGAATGAGCAGTTCTTC.

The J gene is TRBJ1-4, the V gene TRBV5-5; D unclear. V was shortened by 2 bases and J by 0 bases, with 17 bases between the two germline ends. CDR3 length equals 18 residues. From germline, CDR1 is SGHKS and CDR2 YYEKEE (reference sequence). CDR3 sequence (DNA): TGTGCCAGCAGCTTAAAGCGACCTTCACTTACAACTAATGAAAAACTGTTTTTT. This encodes CASSLKRPSLTTNEKLFF.

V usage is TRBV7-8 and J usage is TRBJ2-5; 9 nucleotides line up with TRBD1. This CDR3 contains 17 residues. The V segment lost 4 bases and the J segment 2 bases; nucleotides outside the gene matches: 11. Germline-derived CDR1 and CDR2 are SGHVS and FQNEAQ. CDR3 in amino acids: CASSSTDRGALQETQYF. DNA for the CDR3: TGTGCCAGCAGCTCCACAGACAGGGGGGCACTTCAAGAGACCCAGTACTTC.